This TCR beta chain emerged from a study of blood T cells in healthy people across ages. The CDR3 totals 12 residues. A second PCR of about 6 to 11 cycles used a sample-barcoded 5' primer and a J-beta primer mix. The template-switch adaptor was a 5' adaptor with 12 random nucleotides. It tagged each cDNA molecule. All samples yielded 3 million or more CDR3-containing paired-end reads. MiXCR, applied by TCRdb to the 5' RACE reads, yields one record per CDR3 protein. The sample lists under 1,000,000 distinct CDR3 sequences, about 42% occurring once. This clonotype was detected only a few times. One junction end does not reproduce the germline sequence, and a read error may be involved.

The specimen was blood. This TCR derives from an elderly man in good health. The chain has TRBV12-3 or TRBV12-4 and TRBJ2-3; D ambiguous. This CDR3 reads CASRPTTDTQYF. CDR3 in DNA: TGCGCCAGCAGACCAACCACAGATACGCAGTATTTT.